This entry lists 21 T cell receptor beta chains sequenced from one sample in a study of immune reconstitution after stem cell transplant in scleroderma. TCRdb processed the RT-PCR reads anew with MiXCR; each CDR3 protein has one entry. Of approximately 2,000 distinct CDR3 sequences in the sample, approximately 15% are singletons; the top ten hold under 70%. The sample here was taken before or after autologous hematopoietic stem cell transplantation (not recorded which). The receptor source for this set is a female donor with systemic sclerosis.

V usage is TRBV7-9 and J usage is TRBJ2-1; possibly TRBD2 for D (6 bases). The CDR3 has 15 amino acids. From germline, CDR1 is SEHNR and CDR2 FQNEAQ (reference sequence). V dropped 7 bases and J dropped 0 bases, with 13 bases sitting between them. CDR3 sequence: CASTLRGSSYNEQFF. The CDR3 DNA sequence: TGTGCCAGCACCCTCCGGGGGAGCTCCTACAATGAGCAGTTCTTC.

The table lists this clonotype with a few counts. The V call is TRBV2, the J call TRBJ1-2; D not certain. The CDR3 loop spans 12 amino acids. CDR1 is SNHLY, CDR2 FYNNEI, per germline. The V and J ends lost 5 bases and 1 base respectively, with 5 bases between them. The DNA of the CDR3 is TGTGCCAGCAGTCTGATTAACTATGGCTACACCTTC. It is translated as CASSLINYGYTF. Supplemented by reference TRBV2 and TRBJ1-2, the full variable domain reads EPEVTQTPSHQVTQMGQEVILRCVPISNHLYFYWYRQILGQKVEFLVSFYNNEISEKSEIFDDQFSVERPDGSNFTLKIRSTKLEDSAMYFCASSLINYGYTFGSGTRLTVV.

This clonotype rates as medium-sized. This chain uses TRBV27 with TRBJ1-6; D may be TRBD1 (6 bases). Germline lookup yields CDR1 MNHEY and CDR2 SMNVEV (reference sequence). The CDR3 is 14 amino acids. Trimming shortened V by 1 base and J by 10 bases, and 11 bases separated the two germline ends. The CDR3 region has the DNA TGTGCCAGCAGTTTATTAGGGGGTGACTCACCCCTCCACTTT. Protein sequence: CASSLLGGDSPLHF.

V is TRBV13 and J is TRBJ2-3; D is uncertain. The CDR3 covers 13 residues. Germline assignment: CDR1 PRHDT and CDR2 FYEKMQ (reference sequence). Trimming cost V 5 bases and J 2 bases, with 8 bases left between them. The CDR3 nucleotides are TGTGCCAGCAGCCCCCGGACCACAGATACGCAGTATTTT. Protein: CASSPRTTDTQYF.

Sample share makes this clonotype large. The rearrangement joins TRBV3-1 to TRBJ1-6; no firm D call. Germline CDR1 reads LGHDT; CDR2 reads YNNKEL (reference sequence). The length of the CDR3 is 15 residues. Trimming took 1 base from V and 6 from J, leaving 10 bases between them. The CDR3 protein is CASSQGGQRNSPLHF. The DNA for the CDR3 is TGTGCCAGCAGCCAAGGCGGGCAGCGTAATTCACCCCTCCACTTT.

This chain joins TRBV9 and TRBJ2-1; D is ambiguous. The V gene's germline CDR1 is SGDLS and CDR2 YYNGEE. Trimming left V 0 bases short and J 4 bases short, with 5 bases between. The CDR3 runs to 13 residues. The CDR3 coding sequence is TGTGCCAGCAGCGTAGGATCTTACAATGAGCAGTTCTTC. This codes for CASSVGSYNEQFF.

Relative to its sample, this clonotype is medium-sized (0.01 to 0.1%). For the CDR3, the DNA is TGCAGTTGTCATTTGGGACTAGCGGGGCGGGAGACCCAGTACTTC. Residues: CSCHLGLAGRETQYF. V usage is TRBV20-1 and J usage is TRBJ2-5; 13 bases are a match to TRBD2. The V and J ends lost 8 bases and 5 bases, in that order; junction bases with no gene match: 11. The germline V gene encodes CDR1 DFQATT and CDR2 SNEGSKA (reference sequence). CDR3 length equals 15 residues.

This clonotype has at least ten counts. V usage is TRBV20-1 and J usage is TRBJ2-1, with D tentatively TRBD2 (6 bases). The CDR3 is made up of 14 amino acids. The germline V gene has CDR1 DFQATT and CDR2 SNEGSKA (reference sequence). Deletions cut 5 bases from V and 6 bases from J, with 17 bases between. The CDR3 DNA is TGCAGTGCTCAACCTCCGGGACTCACCAATGAGCAGTTCTTC. It translates to CSAQPPGLTNEQFF.

This clonotype counts as medium-sized. J is TRBJ2-3 and V is TRBV20-1, with 11 nucleotides matching TRBD2. CDR1 DFQATT and CDR2 SNEGSKA come from the germline V gene (reference sequence). The V and J ends lost 3 bases and 6 bases, in that order; junction bases with no gene match: 11. The CDR3 length is 16 residues. The CDR3 loop reads CSASDRLAGGPDTQYF. For the CDR3, the DNA is TGCAGTGCTAGCGACCGATTAGCGGGGGGGCCGGATACGCAGTATTTT.

The V and J genes are TRBV6-2 or TRBV6-3 and TRBJ1-5; D unresolved. V shed 2 bases and J shed 1 base, with 12 bases lying between them. The length of the CDR3 is 16 residues. CDR1 and CDR2 from the germline V gene are MNHEY and SVGEGT. CDR3 DNA: TGTGCCAGCAGTTACGGGGTCGAAGGGAGCAATCAGCCCCAGCATTTT. Amino acids: CASSYGVEGSNQPQHF.

This clonotype counts as medium-sized. The chain combines TRBV5-4 with TRBJ2-2, with 12 positions matching TRBD2. The CDR3 length is 17 residues. Germline trimming cut 4 bases from V and 7 bases from J; bases unmatched to any gene: 11. Germline V gene lookup returns CDR1 SGHNT and CDR2 YYREEE (reference sequence). The CDR3 spells CASSRGLAGKSGGELFF. The CDR3 DNA follows: TGTGCCAGCAGCAGAGGACTAGCGGGGAAGTCTGGCGGGGAGCTGTTTTTT.

In its sample, this clonotype ranks as medium-sized. V gene TRBV2 combines with J gene TRBJ1-2; TRBD1 aligns across 8 bases. Losses at the gene ends were 6 bases for V and 2 bases for J; bases not matched to a gene: 2. The CDR3 runs 13 residues. Germline loops: CDR1 SNHLY, CDR2 FYNNEI. CDR3 coding DNA: TGTGCCAGCAGAGGACAGGGAAACTATGGCTACACCTTC. Translating gives CASRGQGNYGYTF.

This chain joins TRBV6-1 and TRBJ2-7, with D possibly called TRBD1 or TRBD2 (5 bases each). CDR3 size: 15 residues. Per the germline V gene, CDR1 is MNHNS and CDR2 is SASEGT. V dropped 3 bases and J dropped 2 bases, with 14 bases sitting between them. The CDR3 protein is CASSDERGGPYEQYF. The CDR3 DNA reads as TGTGCCAGCAGTGACGAGAGGGGTGGGCCCTACGAGCAGTACTTC.

The rearrangement joins TRBV7-3 to TRBJ2-5; D call uncertain. V gave up 5 bases and J gave up 4 bases, with 14 bases separating them. The CDR3 extends over 14 amino acids. CDR1 is SGHTA, CDR2 FQGTGA, per germline. CDR3 residues: CASSPRGTSETQYF. The CDR3 DNA sequence: TGTGCCAGCAGCCCCCGTGGAACGTCAGAGACCCAGTACTTC.

This clonotype is labeled as large. This chain joins TRBV6-6 and TRBJ2-7, with a possible D match to TRBD2 (6 bases). V was clipped by 7 bases and J by 6 bases, with 19 bases between them. Germline V lookup: CDR1 MNHNY, CDR2 SVGAGI (reference sequence). The CDR3 has 14 amino acids. CDR3 nucleotide sequence: TGTGCCAGCATTCATTCACGGGAGCTAGGCGAGCAGTACTTC. This codes for CASIHSRELGEQYF.

A remark on this clonotype: This sequence may be a read error, since a much larger clone differs from it by one base. The V and J genes are TRBV18 and TRBJ1-5; D remains ambiguous. CDR1 KGHSH and CDR2 LQKENI come from the germline V gene. The V gene lost 5 bases and the J gene lost 3 bases, with 14 bases spanning the gap. CDR3 length equals 15 residues. The CDR3 reads CASSARRANNQPQHF. The CDR3 DNA reads as TGTGCCAGCTCAGCTCGACGGGCCAACAATCAGCCCCAGCATTTT. Combining the CDR3 with reference TRBV18 and TRBJ1-5 gives the whole variable domain NAGVMQNPRHLVRRRGQEARLRCSPMKGHSHVYWYRQLPEEGLKFMVYLQKENIIDESGMPKERFSAEFPKEGPSILRIQQVVRGDSAAYFCASSARRANNQPQHFGDGTRLSIL.

This clonotype is classed as medium-sized (0.01 to 0.1%). This chain joins TRBV20-1 and TRBJ2-2; D not resolved. Germline V gene sequence: CDR1 DFQATT, CDR2 SNEGSKA (reference sequence). The CDR3 runs to 13 residues. V lost 2 bases to trimming and J lost 5 bases, with 9 bases between them. The CDR3: CSARTAETGELFF. The CDR3 region has the DNA TGCAGTGCTAGAACCGCAGAAACCGGGGAGCTGTTTTTT.

This clonotype was counted ten times or more. The chain combines TRBV2 with TRBJ2-3, with D unclear. The germline V and J ends were trimmed by 8 bases and 4 bases, with 10 bases remaining between them. The CDR3 sequence is 12 residues long. Germline-derived CDR1 and CDR2 are SNHLY and FYNNEI. The CDR3 loop is CASLGPSDTQYF. The CDR3 DNA follows: TGTGCCAGCCTAGGACCTTCAGATACGCAGTATTTT.

The V call is TRBV2, the J call TRBJ2-2; 9 bases are shared with TRBD2. The CDR3 contains 16 residues. Germline V gene lookup returns CDR1 SNHLY and CDR2 FYNNEI. V was pared by 1 base and J by 8 bases, with 8 bases of the junction left unmatched. The CDR3 DNA reads TGTGCCAGCAGTGAAGGACTAGCGGCCTCGGGAGGGGAGCTGTTTTTT. Its translation is CASSEGLAASGGELFF.

The V and J genes are TRBV4-3 and TRBJ1-3, with D unresolved. There are 15 residues in the CDR3. Germline V gene data show CDR1 as LGHNA and CDR2 as YSLEER. V was cut by 0 bases and J by 0 bases, with 6 bases left in between. CDR3 residues: CASSQDSLSGNTIYF. In DNA, the CDR3 is TGCGCCAGCAGCCAAGATTCGCTCTCTGGAAACACCATATATTTT.

There are a few counts of this clonotype. The rearrangement links TRBV5-1 to TRBJ1-5; D is uncertain. Trimming cost V 5 bases and J 3 bases, with 9 bases left between them. Germline V gives CDR1 SGHRS, CDR2 YFSETQ. This CDR3 is 13 amino acids long. CDR3 amino acids: CASRPEPNQPQHF. CDR3 DNA sequence: TGCGCCAGCAGGCCGGAACCCAATCAGCCCCAGCATTTT. Full variable domain (rest looked up from reference TRBV5-1 and TRBJ1-5): KAGVTQTPRYLIKTRGQQVTLSCSPISGHRSVSWYQQTPGQGLQFLFEYFSETQRNKGNFPGRFSGRQFSNSRSEMNVSTLELGDSALYLCASRPEPNQPQHFGDGTRLSIL.